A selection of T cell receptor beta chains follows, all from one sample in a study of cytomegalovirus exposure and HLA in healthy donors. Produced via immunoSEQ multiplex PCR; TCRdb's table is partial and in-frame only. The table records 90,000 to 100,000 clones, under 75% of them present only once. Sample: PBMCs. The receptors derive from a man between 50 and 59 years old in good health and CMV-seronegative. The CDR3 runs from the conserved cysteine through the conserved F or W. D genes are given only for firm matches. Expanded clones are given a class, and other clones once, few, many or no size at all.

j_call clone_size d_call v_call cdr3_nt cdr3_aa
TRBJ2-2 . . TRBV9 TGTGCCAGCAGCGTACATCCTGGGGCCACCGGGGAGCTGTTTTTT CASSVHPGATGELFF
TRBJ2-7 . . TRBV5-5 TGTGCCAGCAGCCTGCTAAACTCCTACGAGCAGTACTTC CASSLLNSYEQYF
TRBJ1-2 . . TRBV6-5 TGTGCCAGCAGTTACTCTCTATTTCGGGGCTACACCTTC CASSYSLFRGYTF
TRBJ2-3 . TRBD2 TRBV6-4 TGTGCCAGCAGTGACTCGTTGCGGGAGAATCGTATCGTTGCAGATACGCAGTATTTT CASSDSLRENRIVADTQYF
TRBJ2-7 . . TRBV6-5 TGTGCCAGCAGTTTGGGTACAGAATTCTACGAGCAGTACTTC CASSLGTEFYEQYF
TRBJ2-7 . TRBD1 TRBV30 TGTGCCTGGAGTGCGGACAGGGCCTACGAGCAGTACTTC CAWSADRAYEQYF
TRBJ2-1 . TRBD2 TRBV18 TGTGCCAGCTCCCCAATAGCGGGAGTTAGCAATGAGCAGTTCTTC CASSPIAGVSNEQFF
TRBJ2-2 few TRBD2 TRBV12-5 TGTGCTAGTGGTGACTGGACTAGCGGTGGCGGGGAGCTGTTTTTT CASGDWTSGGGELFF
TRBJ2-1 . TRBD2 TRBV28 TGTGCCAGCAGTTTCCGGGGGGGCAATGAGCAGTTCTTC CASSFRGGNEQFF
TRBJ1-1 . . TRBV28 TGTGCCAGCAGCCGAACCGGGGGTGGAGGGAACACTGAAGCTTTCTTT CASSRTGGGGNTEAFF
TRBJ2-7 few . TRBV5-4 TGTGCCAGCAGCCCGCGGATCGGGGTCTACGAGCAGTACTTC CASSPRIGVYEQYF
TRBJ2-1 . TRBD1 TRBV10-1 TGCGCCAGCAGTGAGTGGACAGGGGGCGGTGAGCAGTTCTTC CASSEWTGGGEQFF
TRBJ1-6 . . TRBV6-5 TGTGCCAGCAGTTACGATAGAAATAATTCACCCCTCCACTTT CASSYDRNNSPLHF
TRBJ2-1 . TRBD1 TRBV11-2 TGTGCCAGCAGCTCCAGTTCGGACAGGGACTACAATGAGCAGTTCTTC CASSSSSDRDYNEQFF
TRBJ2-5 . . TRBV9 TGTGCCAGCAGCGTAGCTAACCAAGAGACCCAGTACTTC CASSVANQETQYF
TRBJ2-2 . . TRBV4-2 TGTGCCAGCAGCCAAGTCGCTAGCACCGGGGAGCTGTTTTTT CASSQVASTGELFF
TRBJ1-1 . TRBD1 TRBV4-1 TGCGCCAGCAGGCGTGGACAGGGACTGAACACTGAAGCTTTCTTT CASRRGQGLNTEAFF
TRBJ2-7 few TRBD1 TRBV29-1 TGCAGCGCGCGGGGGACAGGGGGGTACGAGCAGTACTTC CSARGTGGYEQYF
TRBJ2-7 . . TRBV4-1 TGCGCCAGCAGCCATCCCGGGGGCTCCTACGAGCAGTACTTC CASSHPGGSYEQYF
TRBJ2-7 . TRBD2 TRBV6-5 TGTGCCAGCAGTTACGGACTAGCGGCCTACGAGCAGTACTTC CASSYGLAAYEQYF
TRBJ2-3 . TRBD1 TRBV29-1 TGCAGCGTTGAGGGACAGGGGATAGGTCTGACAGATACGCAGTATTTT CSVEGQGIGLTDTQYF
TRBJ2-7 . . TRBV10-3 TGTGCCATCTCGCAGGACTCCTACGAGCAGTACTTC CAISQDSYEQYF
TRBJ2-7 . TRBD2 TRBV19 TGTGCCAGTAGTATAGTCTGGGGAAAGCGGGATTTCCACGAGCAGTACTTC CASSIVWGKRDFHEQYF
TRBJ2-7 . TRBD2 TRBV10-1 TGCGCCAGCAGTGAAACTAGCGGTAGGGACGAGCAGTACTTC CASSETSGRDEQYF
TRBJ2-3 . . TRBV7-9 TGTGCCAGCCTCAGGGGATGGGACACAGATACGCAGTATTTT CASLRGWDTDTQYF
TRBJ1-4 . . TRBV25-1 TGTGCCAGCAGTGAATCCCCGACAGCAACTAATGAAAAACTGTTTTTT CASSESPTATNEKLFF
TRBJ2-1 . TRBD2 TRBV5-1 TGCGCCAGCAGCTTGGCTAGCGGGGTTCACAATGAGCAGTTCTTC CASSLASGVHNEQFF
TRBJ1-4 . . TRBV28 TGTGCCAGCAGTTTTGCGACTAATGAAAAACTGTTTTTT CASSFATNEKLFF
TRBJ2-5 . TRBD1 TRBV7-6 TGTGCCAGCAGCTCGGCGGGACAGGCCCAAGAGACCCAGTACTTC CASSSAGQAQETQYF
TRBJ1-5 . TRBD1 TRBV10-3 TGTGCCATCAGTGAGTCATATGGCGGGACAGGGGGAGTTGGGAGCAATCAGCCCCAGCATTTT CAISESYGGTGGVGSNQPQHF
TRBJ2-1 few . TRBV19 TGTGCCAGTAGTATAGATACAGGGTCCTACAATGAGCAGTTCTTC CASSIDTGSYNEQFF
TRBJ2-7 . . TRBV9 TGTGCCAGCAGCGTAGCTACTTCGGGGGTCCGGAACGAGCAGTACTTC CASSVATSGVRNEQYF
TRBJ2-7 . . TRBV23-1 TGCGCCAGCAGTCATAACAGATTCCCGTACTTC CASSHNRFPYF
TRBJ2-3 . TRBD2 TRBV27 TGTGCCAGCAGTTTGAACGGCGGGGGAAGCACAGATACGCAGTATTTT CASSLNGGGSTDTQYF
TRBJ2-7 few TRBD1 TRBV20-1 TGCAGTGCTTACAGGGGCAACGAGCAGTACTTC CSAYRGNEQYF
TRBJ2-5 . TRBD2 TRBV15 TGTGCCACCAGCAGAGATTACAGCTCGACGGGACTAGCACTGGAGACCCAGTACTTC CATSRDYSSTGLALETQYF
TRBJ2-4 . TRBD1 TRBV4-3 TGCGCCAGCAGCCAAGAAGGGACAGGGGTCCAAAACATTCAGTACTTC CASSQEGTGVQNIQYF
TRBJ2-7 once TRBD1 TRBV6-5 TGTGCCAGCAGAAGATCGGGGCAGGGGGTTTACGAGCAGTACTTC CASRRSGQGVYEQYF
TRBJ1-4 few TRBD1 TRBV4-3 TGCGCCAGCAGCCCTTCCGGGACAGTCGTGGAAAAACTGTTTTTT CASSPSGTVVEKLFF
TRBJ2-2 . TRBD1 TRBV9 TGTGCCAGCAGCGTAACCACAGGGGGTTCGGGCACCGGGGAGCTGTTTTTT CASSVTTGGSGTGELFF
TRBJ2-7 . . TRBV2 TGTGCCAGCAGTGAGCCTGGGGGGATGCAGCGCGAGCAGTACTTC CASSEPGGMQREQYF
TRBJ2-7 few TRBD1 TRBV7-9 TGTTCCAGCAGCCCCGGGACAGGGGGCAAGGGCGAGCAGTACTTC CSSSPGTGGKGEQYF
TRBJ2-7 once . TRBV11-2 TGTGCCAGCAGCAACAGTCCCTACGAGCAGTACTTC CASSNSPYEQYF
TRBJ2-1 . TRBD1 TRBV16 TGTGCCAGCAGCCACTGGACAGGGTTCCTTACTGGCTCCTACAATGAGCAGTTCTTC CASSHWTGFLTGSYNEQFF
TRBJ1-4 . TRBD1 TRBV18 TGTGCCAGCTCACCGACAGGGACTGCAACTAATGAAAAACTGTTTTTT CASSPTGTATNEKLFF
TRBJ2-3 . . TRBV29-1 TGCAGCGTTGGTGTCACTTCCTCTAGCACAGATACGCAGTATTTT CSVGVTSSSTDTQYF
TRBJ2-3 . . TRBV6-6 TGTGCCAGCAGTTACTCAAACGGGAACCCGGATACGCAGTATTTT CASSYSNGNPDTQYF
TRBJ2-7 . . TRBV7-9 TGTGCCAGCACCGCAGACTCCTACGAGCAGTACTTC CASTADSYEQYF
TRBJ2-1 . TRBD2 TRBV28 TGTGCCAGCAGTTTACCCGGACTAGCGGGAGGGCCTTACAATGAGCAGTTCTTC CASSLPGLAGGPYNEQFF
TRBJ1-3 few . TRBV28 TGTGCCAGCAGTTCCGGGGGCTCTGGAAACACCATATATTTT CASSSGGSGNTIYF